A single sample gave rise to the 20 T cell receptor beta chains below, sequenced in a study of tissue T cells after allogeneic stem cell transplantation. The time point: mouse harvest day 14 after allogeneic transplant. Mouse grafts combined 10^7 T-cell-depleted bone marrow cells with 10^6 splenic CD5+ T cells. The table came from immunoSEQ multiplex PCR; TCRdb's copy has only in-frame clones and leaves some out. This sample has fewer than 3,500 clones, with approximately 39% found just once. The sample consisted of gut tissue. The receptors were sampled from a female BALB/c mouse given C57BL/6 T cells with graft-versus-host disease after an allogeneic hematopoietic cell transplant.

A note on this clone: Gene names refer to mouse genes. The CDR3 is cut off 1 residue early in the read; its end comes from the germline J gene. The V and J genes are TRBV15 and TRBJ2-7; 12 positions match TRBD2. Germline loops: CDR1 SGHND, CDR2 FRSKSL. This CDR3 comprises 15 residues. Germline trimming cut 2 bases from V and 6 bases from J; bases unmatched to any gene: 5. The CDR3 loop reads CASSLMTGGAREQYF. The part of the CDR3 DNA that was read is TGTGCCAGCAGTTTAATGACTGGGGGGGCGCGTGAACAGTAC.

Regarding this clone: The germline and genes are mouse ones. The sequence runs out 1 residue before the end of the CDR3; the remainder is reconstructed from the germline J gene. The V and J genes are TRBV26 and TRBJ1-1; D might be TRBD1 (6 bases). The CDR3 length is 13 residues. V lost 4 bases to trimming and J lost 4 bases, with 10 bases between them. The germline V gene has CDR1 KGHPV and CDR2 FQNQEV (reference sequence). The covered CDR3 bases are TGTGCCAGCAGTCCACAGGGCAGCACAGAAGTCTTC. It encodes CASSPQGSTEVF. The CDR3 in its entirety is CASSPQGSTEVFF.

To note about this clone: Gene names and germline match the mouse. The CDR3 end lies 1 residue beyond the end of the read and is filled in from the germline J gene. The V and J genes are TRBV3 and TRBJ1-4; D gene uncertain. Deletions cut 2 bases from V and 5 bases from J, with 6 bases between. CDR3 size: 13 residues. From germline, CDR1 is SNHLY and CDR2 FYNGKV (reference sequence). CDR3 amino acids: CASSLNRNERLFF. CDR3 bases read: TGTGCCAGCAGCTTAAACAGAAACGAAAGATTATTT.

Notes on this clone: Each gene name is a mouse one. The read terminates 1 residue before the CDR3 end, so the remaining end is supplied by the germline J gene. V is TRBV29 and J is TRBJ2-5; D unresolved. The germline gives CDR1 MSHET, CDR2 SYDVDS. With 5 bases removed from V and 2 bases from J, the gap between germline ends came to 14 bases. The length of the CDR3 is 15 residues. This chain's CDR3 is CASSPTAFTQDTQYF. The CDR3 bases that were read are TGTGCTAGCAGTCCCACAGCGTTTACCCAAGACACCCAGTAC.

The sample holds a few counts of this clone. Gene and germline names: mouse. From the germline J gene comes the end of the CDR3, since the read stops 1 residue before it. This rearrangement joins TRBV26 to TRBJ1-1; TRBD1 agrees at 7 bases. Germline CDR1 KGHPV, CDR2 FQNQEV (reference sequence). The V segment lost 3 bases and the J segment 3 bases; nucleotides outside the gene matches: 1. This CDR3 is 13 amino acids long. CDR3: CASSLQGDTEVFF. Partial CDR3 DNA: TGTGCCAGCAGTCTCCAGGGGGACACAGAAGTCTTC.

Note on this clone: The gene names here belong to mouse. The CDR3 end is not reached by the read, which stops 1 residue before it; the germline J gene fills it in. The rearrangement links TRBV5 to TRBJ2-5, with D perhaps TRBD1 or TRBD2 (5 bases each). This CDR3 is 14 amino acids long. Between the trimmed V and J ends, which lost 3 bases and 0 bases, there was a span of 7 bases. In germline, CDR1 is LGHNA, CDR2 YNLKQL (reference sequence). Incomplete CDR3 DNA: TGTGCCAGCAGCCACCGGGACAACCAAGACACCCAGTAC. Its protein is CASSHRDNQDTQY. The full CDR3 is CASSHRDNQDTQYF.

In regard to this clone: A much larger clone differs by one base, so this may be a read error. Any gene name here is a mouse gene name. From the germline J gene comes the end of the CDR3, since the read stops 1 residue before it. This chain connects TRBV13-3 to TRBJ2-2; TRBD1 aligns across 7 bases. V gave up 10 bases and J gave up 6 bases; unmatched junction bases: 9. The CDR3 is 13 residues long. CDR1 is NNHDY and CDR2 is SYVADS in the germline V gene. CDR3 DNA, as far as it was read: TGTGCCCGCAACGACAGGGCGGCCGGGCAGCTCTAC. The encoded protein is CARNDRAAGQLY. The full CDR3 protein is CARNDRAAGQLYF.

On this clone itself: The gene names here belong to mouse. Read data end 1 residue before the CDR3 end; the end is taken from the germline J gene. The V and J genes are TRBV13-1 and TRBJ2-4, with D possibly being TRBD1 (6 bases). V was trimmed by 5 bases and J by 1 base, leaving 8 bases between them. The length of the CDR3 is 13 residues. Germline V gene lookup returns CDR1 NSHNY and CDR2 SYGAGN. The CDR3 protein is CASRQGGQNTLYF. The part of the CDR3 DNA that was read is TGTGCCAGCAGACAGGGAGGTCAAAACACCTTGTAC.

As concerns this clone: The gene symbols are mouse symbols. The CDR3 is cut off 1 residue early in the read; its end comes from the germline J gene. The chain recombines TRBV26 with TRBJ2-3, with TRBD2 identical over 11 bases. The V gene end was trimmed by 4 bases and the J gene end by 4 bases; junction bases not matched to a gene: 1. There are 14 residues in the CDR3. Germline assignment: CDR1 KGHPV and CDR2 FQNQEV (reference sequence). Here the CDR3 reads CASSRTGGTETLYF. CDR3 DNA, as far as it was read: TGTGCCAGCAGTCGGACTGGGGGGACAGAAACGCTGTAT.

This clone was seen a handful of times. The gene names given are mouse names. The read stops 1 residue short of the end of the CDR3; the missing end is completed from the germline J gene. The V and J genes are TRBV26 and TRBJ2-5; 8 nucleotides match TRBD2. Per germline, CDR1 KGHPV and CDR2 FQNQEV (reference sequence). Trimming at V came to 4 bases and at J to 0 bases, leaving 6 bases not matched to a gene. The CDR3 covers 16 residues. The chain's CDR3 is CASSRLGGVNQDTQYF. The DNA read from the CDR3 is TGTGCCAGCAGTCGGCTGGGGGGCGTTAACCAAGACACCCAGTAC. The complete variable domain, with remaining parts taken from reference TRBV26 and TRBJ2-5, reads NSKVIQTPRYLVKGQGQKAKMRCIPEKGHPVVFWYQQNKNNEFKFLINFQNQEVLQQIDMTEKRFSAECPSNSPCSLEIQSSEAGDSALYLCASSRLGGVNQDTQYFGPGTRLLVL.

About this clone itself: The gene symbols are mouse symbols. From the germline J gene comes the end of the CDR3, since the read stops 1 residue before it. The J gene is TRBJ1-6, the V gene TRBV12-1; D not resolved. TRBJ1-6 is placed among ORFs of uncertain function. Trimming removed 2 bases at V and 0 bases at J, with 7 bases between. The CDR3 totals 15 residues. CDR1 is SGHSN and CDR2 is HYEKVE in the germline V gene. CDR3 DNA, as far as it was read: TGTGCCAGCTCTCGACACCTTTCCTATAATTCGCCCCTCTAC. Translating it yields CASSRHLSYNSPLY. The whole CDR3 protein is CASSRHLSYNSPLYF.

Turning to this clone: Genes and germline come from the mouse. Sequencing ends 1 residue short of the CDR3 end; the germline J gene provides the rest. This chain uses TRBV15 with TRBJ1-3; possible D gene TRBD1, 6 bases. The CDR3 runs 14 residues. Per germline, CDR1 SGHND and CDR2 FRSKSL. Deletions cut 5 bases from V and 0 bases from J, with 8 bases between. The CDR3 protein is CASSRDNSGNTLYF. CDR3 DNA, as far as it was read: TGTGCCAGCAGTCGGGACAATTCTGGAAATACGCTCTAT. Full variable domain (outside the CDR3, taken from reference TRBV15 and TRBJ1-3): DAGVTQTPRHEVAEKGQTIILKCEPVSGHNDLFWYRQTKIQGLELLSYFRSKSLMEDGGAFKDRFKAEMLNSSFSTLKIQPTEPKDSAVYLCASSRDNSGNTLYFGEGSRLIVV.

This clone was counted only a few times. Genes and germline come from the mouse. CDR3 sequence: CASSGDRANTEVFF. The DNA read from the CDR3 is TGTGCCAGCTCCGGGGACAGGGCAAACACAGAAGTCTTC. The rearrangement uses TRBV12-2 and TRBJ1-1, with TRBD1 matching over 9 bases. The read ends 1 residue early relative to the CDR3; the germline J gene fills the gap. This CDR3 comprises 14 residues. The V gene end was trimmed by 4 bases and the J gene end by 0 bases; junction bases not matched to a gene: 2. Germline V lookup: CDR1 SGHLS, CDR2 HYDKME.

With regard to this clone: Genes and germline are mouse. Read sequence stops 1 residue before the CDR3 end, and the germline J gene provides the missing end. The rearrangement links TRBV29 to TRBJ2-5; D is unresolved. The CDR3 has 15 residues. Germline V gives CDR1 MSHET, CDR2 SYDVDS. Incomplete CDR3 DNA: TGTTCCAGCAGTTCCACCGGGTTTAACCAAGACACCCAGTAC. It encodes CSSSSTGFNQDTQY. The entire CDR3 protein is CSSSSTGFNQDTQYF.

This clone ranks as medium-sized. The germline and genes are mouse ones. The CDR3 end falls 1 residue outside the read, so it is completed with the germline J gene. This chain connects TRBV13-1 to TRBJ2-4; 10 positions agree with TRBD2. The length of the CDR3 is 15 residues. Losses at the gene ends were 5 bases for V and 1 base for J; bases not matched to a gene: 4. Germline lookup yields CDR1 NSHNY and CDR2 SYGAGN. This chain's CDR3 is CASRRTGGGQNTLYF. Incomplete CDR3 DNA: TGTGCCAGCAGGAGGACTGGGGGAGGTCAAAACACCTTGTAC.

A note on this clone: The genes and germline here are from mouse. The read stops 1 residue short of the end of the CDR3; the missing end is completed from the germline J gene. The gene calls are TRBV3 and TRBJ2-7; no reliable D call. The CDR3 is 13 residues long. CDR1 is SNHLY, CDR2 FYNGKV, per germline (reference sequence). Trimming took 3 bases from V and 4 from J, leaving 10 bases between them. CDR3 region: CASSFGPRYEQYF. The CDR3 DNA, read in part, is TGTGCCAGCAGCTTTGGGCCACGGTATGAACAGTAC.

By share, this clone ranks as medium-sized. The gene names here belong to mouse. The observed sequence ends 1 residue before the CDR3 terminus, with the missing tail filled in from the germline J gene. J is TRBJ2-7 and V is TRBV26, with 9 nucleotides matching TRBD2. The CDR3 contains 13 residues. Germline V gene data show CDR1 as KGHPV and CDR2 as FQNQEV (reference sequence). V dropped 3 bases and J dropped 4; count of bases not matched to a gene: 1. CDR3 sequence reads: CASSLTGGYEQYF. The part of the CDR3 DNA that was read is TGTGCCAGCAGTCTCACTGGGGGGTATGAACAGTAC. The full variable domain, with the rest looked up from reference TRBV26 and TRBJ2-7, is NSKVIQTPRYLVKGQGQKAKMRCIPEKGHPVVFWYQQNKNNEFKFLINFQNQEVLQQIDMTEKRFSAECPSNSPCSLEIQSSEAGDSALYLCASSLTGGYEQYFGPGTRLTVL.

In the case of this clone: Here the gene names and germline are mouse. The read ends 1 residue before the CDR3 terminus; that terminus is restored from the germline J gene. The chain combines TRBV3 with TRBJ2-1, with unresolved D. Germline V gene sequence: CDR1 SNHLY, CDR2 FYNGKV (reference sequence). Trimming took off 5 bases at V and 1 base at J, with 9 bases between the two ends. There are 14 residues in the CDR3. CDR3 DNA (partial): TGTGCCAGCAGCCCGAGACCGAACTATGCTGAGCAGTTC. Residues: CASSPRPNYAEQF. The complete CDR3 reads CASSPRPNYAEQFF.

In its sample, this clone is large. Each gene name is a mouse one. From the germline J gene comes the end of the CDR3, since the read stops 1 residue before it. The V and J genes are TRBV14 and TRBJ2-7; 9 positions agree with TRBD1. V was clipped by 5 bases and J by 5 bases; unmatched bases: 5. CDR3 size: 13 residues. Germline CDR1 is SGHDT and CDR2 is FRDEAV. This chain's CDR3 is CASSPGTGHEQYF. CDR3 DNA (partial): TGTGCCAGCAGCCCCGGGACAGGGCATGAACAGTAC.

By share of the sample, this clone is medium-sized. Gene names and germline refer to mouse. Read coverage stops 1 residue before the CDR3 terminus; the germline J gene supplies the remainder. The chain joins TRBV20 to TRBJ2-4, with a weak D call TRBD2 (5 bases). This CDR3 region has 13 residues. Germline V gives CDR1 GFQATS, CDR2 STVNSAI. V lost 0 bases and J 2 bases, leaving 6 bases between the germline ends. The part of the CDR3 DNA that was read is TGTGGTGCTAGGGACTGGGTTCAAAACACCTTGTAC. It encodes CGARDWVQNTLY. The full CDR3 is CGARDWVQNTLYF. Full variable domain (remainder filled in from reference TRBV20 and TRBJ2-4): GALVYQYPRRTICKSGTSMRMECQAVGFQATSVAWYRQSPQKTFELIALSTVNSAIKYEQNFTQEKFPISHPNLSFSSMTVLNAYLEDRGLYLCGARDWVQNTLYFGAGTRLSVL.